The 16 T cell receptor beta chains below come from one sample, sequenced in a study of response to subunit inactivated influenza vaccine. TCRdb reprocessed the RT-PCR reads with MiXCR, giving one entry per CDR3 protein. The sample holds 530,000 or so distinct CDR3 sequences, around 11% seen once. The sample in question was PBMCs from blood, obtained on the day of vaccination. Receptors were obtained from a man in his forties or fifties who received an inactivated influenza vaccine.

The sample holds a few counts of this clonotype. V gene TRBV7-9 combines with J gene TRBJ2-5; D is unresolved. The CDR3 loop spans 15 amino acids. Germline V gene lookup returns CDR1 SEHNR and CDR2 FQNEAQ (reference sequence). V dropped 5 bases and J dropped 2 bases, with 15 bases sitting between them. The CDR3 is CASSPGTEQQETQYF. DNA for the CDR3: TGTGCCAGCAGCCCCGGCACGGAACAACAAGAGACCCAGTACTTC. The full variable domain, in which reference TRBV7-9 and TRBJ2-5 provide the parts outside the CDR3, is DTGVSQNPRHKITKRGQNVTFRCDPISEHNRLYWYRQTLGQGPEFLTYFQNEAQLEKSRLLSDRFSAERPKGSFSTLEIQRTEQGDSAMYLCASSPGTEQQETQYFGPGTRLLVL.

This clonotype came up a few times. This sequence joins TRBV15 and TRBJ2-3, with a possible D match to TRBD1 (5 bases). Germline CDR1 is LNHNV and CDR2 is YYDKDF (reference sequence). The CDR3 length is 18 residues. V lost 2 bases and J 6 bases, leaving 24 bases between the germline ends. CDR3 nucleotide sequence: TGTGCCACCAGCAGACACCCCAGACAGCAACCATCTCGGGATACGCAGTATTTT. Its protein product is CATSRHPRQQPSRDTQYF.

This clonotype was detected only a few times. In DNA form, the CDR3 reads TGTGCCAGCAGTGAAACTCGGACAGGGATGAACTATGGCTACACCTTC. This gives the protein CASSETRTGMNYGYTF. The chain couples TRBV25-1 to TRBJ1-2, with 8 bases identical to TRBD1. There are 16 residues in the CDR3. J gave up 2 bases and V 2 bases, and 7 bases lay outside the gene matches. Germline V CDR1 and CDR2: MGHDK, SYGVNS.

Only a few counts were recorded for this clonotype. This chain links TRBV7-6 with TRBJ2-7; 10 positions match TRBD2. The CDR3 is 17 residues long. With 5 bases clipped from V and 7 bases from J, the junction kept 17 bases outside the gene matches. From germline, CDR1 is SGHVS and CDR2 FNYEAQ. CDR3 DNA: TGTGCCAGCAGCGTCCTGACTAGCGGGTCCCTAATCGTAGAGCAGTACTTC. Protein product: CASSVLTSGSLIVEQYF. Using reference TRBV7-6 and TRBJ2-7 for the parts outside the CDR3, the full variable domain is GAGVSQSPRYKVTKRGQDVALRCDPISGHVSLYWYRQALGQGPEFLTYFNYEAQQDKSGLPNDRFSAERPEGSISTLTIQRTEQRDSAMYRCASSVLTSGSLIVEQYFGPGTRLTVT.

This clonotype was seen repeatedly, ten times or more. The chain is built from TRBV20-1 and TRBJ2-7, with D possibly matching TRBD2 (5 bases). V was shortened by 5 bases and J by 2 bases, with 16 bases between the two germline ends. This CDR3 region has 14 residues. Germline V gene lookup returns CDR1 DFQATT and CDR2 SNEGSKA (reference sequence). The CDR3 here is CSARGQHGTYEQYF. The DNA of the CDR3 is TGCAGTGCTCGAGGTCAGCACGGGACCTACGAGCAGTACTTC.

This chain connects TRBV5-1 to TRBJ2-5, with 13 nucleotides matching TRBD2. After removal of 4 bases from V and 6 bases from J, the junction contained 9 bases not matched to a gene. Germline V CDR1 and CDR2: SGHRS, YFSETQ. The CDR3 loop spans 16 amino acids. The CDR3 here is CASSPKRTSGGKTQYF. In DNA, the CDR3 is TGCGCCAGCAGCCCTAAGCGGACTAGCGGGGGAAAGACCCAGTACTTC.

The table lists this clonotype with a few counts. The gene calls are TRBV12-3 or TRBV12-4 and TRBJ2-3, with D hard to call. The V end was cut by 6 bases, the J end by 9 bases, with 22 bases between. This CDR3 contains 15 residues. Here the CDR3 DNA reads TGTGCCAGCAGGAAACCCGCGACTCAGCGTGACACGCAGTATTTT. Protein product: CASRKPATQRDTQYF.

The chain employs TRBV5-1 and TRBJ2-5; TRBD1 is a possible D gene (6 bases). Trimming took off 4 bases at V and 1 base at J, with 11 bases between the two ends. The CDR3 consists of 14 residues. Germline values: CDR1 SGHRS, CDR2 YFSETQ. CDR3 residues: CASSPDRSQETQYF. CDR3 coding DNA: TGCGCCAGCAGCCCCGACAGGTCCCAAGAGACCCAGTACTTC.

A few counts support this clonotype. The chain links TRBV6-5 to TRBJ1-2, with D perhaps TRBD1 (5 bases). Germline V lookup: CDR1 MNHEY, CDR2 SVGAGI. This CDR3 has 11 residues. Between the trimmed V and J ends, which lost 8 bases and 7 bases, there was a span of 11 bases. This CDR3 is CASAGRAGYTF. In nucleotides, the CDR3 is TGTGCCAGCGCGGGCAGGGCTGGCTACACCTTC.

The chain uses TRBV5-1 and TRBJ2-3; D remains ambiguous. The CDR3 covers 15 residues. Trimming removed 0 bases from V and 4 bases from J, with 12 bases in between. CDR1 and CDR2 from the germline V gene are SGHRS and YFSETQ. CDR3 sequence (DNA): TGCGCCAGCAGCTTGGATGTAGGGTCGGCAGATACGCAGTATTTT. This encodes CASSLDVGSADTQYF.

V is TRBV20-1 and J is TRBJ2-1; 12 nucleotides match TRBD2. The germline V gene has CDR1 DFQATT and CDR2 SNEGSKA (reference sequence). The V gene end was trimmed by 0 bases and the J gene end by 7 bases; junction bases not matched to a gene: 7. CDR3 length: 16 residues. The CDR3 DNA sequence: TGCAGTGCTAGAGATCTAGCGGGAGGGCCCTCTAATGAGCAGTTCTTC. Translated: CSARDLAGGPSNEQFF.

This clonotype has only a few counts. The chain joins TRBV30 to TRBJ2-3; 8 bases map to TRBD2. The V gene end was trimmed by 3 bases and the J gene end by 6 bases; junction bases not matched to a gene: 5. Germline-derived CDR1 and CDR2 are GTSNPN and SVGIG (reference sequence). The CDR3 loop spans 13 amino acids. Here the CDR3 reads CAWRRGAWDTQYF. The DNA for the CDR3 is TGTGCCTGGAGGCGGGGGGCCTGGGATACGCAGTATTTT.

The sample holds a few counts of this clonotype. The gene calls are TRBV13 and TRBJ1-1; no reliable D call. CDR3 size: 11 residues. V lost 4 bases to trimming and J lost 8 bases, with 8 bases between them. In germline, CDR1 is PRHDT, CDR2 FYEKMQ (reference sequence). CDR3 residues: CASSSTKEAFF. CDR3 nucleotide sequence: TGTGCCAGCAGCTCAACTAAAGAAGCTTTCTTT.

The chain combines TRBV6-5 with TRBJ2-3; a possible D gene is TRBD1 (7 bases). Germline lookup yields CDR1 MNHEY and CDR2 SVGAGI. The CDR3 runs 16 residues. V lost 2 bases and J lost 5, with 17 bases in between. The CDR3 sequence: CASSYQGGQRKDTQYF. CDR3 bases: TGTGCCAGCAGTTACCAGGGGGGCCAGCGTAAAGATACGCAGTATTTT.

This clonotype showed up many times. The gene calls are TRBV28 and TRBJ2-3, with D unclear. The CDR3 is 18 residues long. Germline CDR1 and CDR2: MDHEN and SYDVKM. Trimming cost V 2 bases and J 0 bases, with 18 bases left between them. DNA for the CDR3: TGTGCCAGCAGTTTACGCCAGTCCCTGGGGTATAGCACAGATACGCAGTATTTT. It yields the protein CASSLRQSLGYSTDTQYF.

The V and J genes are TRBV3-1 and TRBJ2-3; the D gene is possibly TRBD2 (6 bases). This CDR3 region has 19 residues. V gave up 1 base and J gave up 4 bases, with 24 bases separating them. Germline CDR1 and CDR2: LGHDT and YNNKEL (reference sequence). The chain's CDR3 is CASSQGTSGVGVPPDTQYF. The CDR3 coding sequence is TGTGCCAGCAGCCAAGGGACCTCGGGAGTAGGGGTCCCCCCAGATACGCAGTATTTT.